A selection of T cell receptor beta chains follows, all from one sample in a study of cytomegalovirus exposure and HLA in healthy donors. Here immunoSEQ multiplex PCR was the method, and the copy in TCRdb shows in-frame clones only, minus some. The table records about 220,000 clones, 75% to 95% of them present only once. The sample was PBMCs. Every receptor here comes from a woman between 18 and 30 years old in good health and CMV-seronegative. CDR3s include the opening cysteine and the closing phenylalanine or tryptophan. Each record gives: D gene, clone size, J gene, V gene, CDR3 DNA, CDR3 protein. D genes are given only for firm matches. Not every row has a clone size; where given, it reads once, few, many or a size class.

TRBD2,.,TRBJ2-3,TRBV28,TGTGCCAGCAGTTTTCTAGCGGGGGGCACAGATACGCAGTATTTT,CASSFLAGGTDTQYF
TRBD2,.,TRBJ2-7,TRBV27,TGTGCCAGCAGTATCCTTAGCGGGACCCCCTACGAGCAGTACTTC,CASSILSGTPYEQYF
TRBD1,.,TRBJ1-4,TRBV25-1,TGTGCCAGCAGTGCACGGACAGGGGGAGAAAAACTGTTTTTT,CASSARTGGEKLFF
TRBD1,.,TRBJ1-5,TRBV6-5,TGTGCCAGCAGTTATTCGGGACAGGATCAGCCCCAGCATTTT,CASSYSGQDQPQHF
.,.,TRBJ1-2,TRBV18,TGTGCCAGCTCACCAAGTTCGGGAGGGGAAGGTAGCGGCTACACCTTC,CASSPSSGGEGSGYTF
.,.,TRBJ2-2,TRBV11-2,TGTGCCAGCAGCTTGATAGTTCGGGACACCGGGGAGCTGTTTTTT,CASSLIVRDTGELFF
TRBD2,.,TRBJ2-3,TRBV9,TGTGCCAGCAGCCTTCAAGCGGGAGGGCTACATACGCAGTATTTT,CASSLQAGGLHTQYF
.,.,TRBJ2-3,TRBV7-9,TGTGCCACCACAGGTATACTAACAGATACGCAGTATTTT,CATTGILTDTQYF
TRBD1,.,TRBJ1-1,TRBV6-1,TGTGCCAGCAGAGACAGGGTGGGAACTGAAGCTTTCTTT,CASRDRVGTEAFF
TRBD1,.,TRBJ1-5,TRBV19,TGTGCCAGTACGGCGGACAGGGCATTTTCCAATCAGCCCCAGCATTTT,CASTADRAFSNQPQHF
.,.,TRBJ1-5,TRBV5-1,TGCGCCAGCAGCCCTGACTCTAGCAATCAGCCCCAGCATTTT,CASSPDSSNQPQHF
.,.,TRBJ2-7,TRBV7-3,TGTGCCAGCAGTGGGACTCCCCGCGGCGGCGAGCAGTACTTC,CASSGTPRGGEQYF
TRBD2,.,TRBJ2-1,TRBV5-1,TGCGCCAGCAGACGACGGGGACTAGCGGGAGAATACAATGAGCAGTTCTTC,CASRRRGLAGEYNEQFF
.,.,TRBJ2-7,TRBV29-1,TGCAGCGTTGAAACAGGGAAGGATTACGAGCAGTACTTC,CSVETGKDYEQYF
.,once,TRBJ2-5,TRBV7-6,TGTGCCAGCAGCTCAGAAACCCGCGGAGAGACCCAGTACTTC,CASSSETRGETQYF
TRBD2,.,TRBJ2-3,TRBV18,TGTGCCAGCTCACCATCGTCTAGCGGGAAAAGGACAGATACGCAGTATTTT,CASSPSSSGKRTDTQYF
TRBD1,.,TRBJ2-5,TRBV5-6,TGTGCCAGCAGCTTGGAGGGACAGGGGGCTACCGGGGAGACCCAGTACTTC,CASSLEGQGATGETQYF
TRBD2,.,TRBJ2-1,TRBV27,TGTGCCAGCAGAACCGGGACTAGCGGGATCTATGAGCAGTTCTTC,CASRTGTSGIYEQFF
.,.,TRBJ2-5,TRBV27,TGTGCCAGCATAGGGACTCAAGAGACCCAGTACTTC,CASIGTQETQYF
TRBD2,.,TRBJ2-1,TRBV7-2,TGTGCCAGCAGCGCGGGACTAGCGGGAGGCATCGGGGAGCAGTTCTTC,CASSAGLAGGIGEQFF
TRBD2,.,TRBJ2-1,TRBV2,TGTGCCAGCAGTGTCGACACCGGGACTAGCGGGAGCAATGAGCAGTTCTTC,CASSVDTGTSGSNEQFF
.,.,TRBJ2-7,TRBV9,TGTGCCAGCAGCGTAGGACAGAGCCCTTACGAGCAGTACTTC,CASSVGQSPYEQYF
.,once,TRBJ1-2,TRBV6-1,TGTGCCAGCTCAGAAGCGGCCGCCGACTATGGCTACACCTTC,CASSEAAADYGYTF
.,.,TRBJ1-1,TRBV5-4,TGTGCCAGCAGCTTAATTTCCTCTGAAGCTTTCTTT,CASSLISSEAFF
TRBD1,.,TRBJ2-7,TRBV27,TGTGCCAGCAGCCCGGGACAGATCTACGAGCAGTACTTC,CASSPGQIYEQYF
TRBD1,.,TRBJ2-3,TRBV7-9,TGTGCCAGCAGCTCCCCCAGGACAGGTGGCACAGATACGCAGTATTTT,CASSSPRTGGTDTQYF
.,.,TRBJ1-4,TRBV10-1,TGCGCCAGCAGTGGGCCGACTAATGAAAAACTGTTTTTT,CASSGPTNEKLFF
.,.,TRBJ2-7,TRBV10-1,TGCGCCAGCAGTGCCAGGGGTCCGTACGAGCAGTACTTC,CASSARGPYEQYF
.,.,TRBJ2-2,TRBV14,TGTGCCAGCAGCCAAGTCGCGGGACTCCCTCGGCTGTTTTTT,CASSQVAGLPRLFF
.,.,TRBJ1-6,TRBV28,TGTGCCAGCAGTTTAGGGCACGTTCAAAGCTCCTATAATTCACCCCTCCACTTT,CASSLGHVQSSYNSPLHF
TRBD1,.,TRBJ1-5,TRBV28,TGTGCCAGCATTTTACAGGGGGCGAATCAGCCCCAGCATTTT,CASILQGANQPQHF
TRBD2,.,TRBJ2-1,TRBV29-1,TGCAGCGTTGAAAGCGGTAGGACTAGAGGGAGACACAATGAGCAGTTCTTC,CSVESGRTRGRHNEQFF
TRBD1,.,TRBJ2-3,TRBV6-1,TGTGCCAGCAGTGCAGATCCGGGACAGGGAAGATGGGATACGCAGTATTTT,CASSADPGQGRWDTQYF
TRBD2,.,TRBJ2-1,TRBV7-9,TGTGCCAGCAGCTTAGATAGCGGGAGGAAATCCTACAATGAGCAGTTCTTC,CASSLDSGRKSYNEQFF
.,.,TRBJ2-7,TRBV6-6,TGTGCCAGCACTGGACCAGGGGAGGGCGAGCAGTACTTC,CASTGPGEGEQYF
TRBD1,.,TRBJ2-2,TRBV10-3,TGTGCCATGGGACAGGGGGACACCGGGGAGCTGTTTTTT,CAMGQGDTGELFF
TRBD2,.,TRBJ2-7,TRBV5-4,TGTGCCAGCAGCCATGGACTAGCGGGAGCCTCCTACGAGCAGTACTTC,CASSHGLAGASYEQYF
TRBD2,.,TRBJ2-5,TRBV6-6,TGTGCCAGCGCGCTAGCGGGAGGAGGGGCCGCTGAGACCCAGTACTTC,CASALAGGGAAETQYF
TRBD1,.,TRBJ1-2,TRBV6-1,TGTGCCAGCAGTGAAGTGGGCAGGGGGTCCTATGGCTACACCTTC,CASSEVGRGSYGYTF
.,.,TRBJ1-1,TRBV5-5,TGTGCCAGCAGCTTGATCCGGGACAATGATGATTTT,CASSLIRDNDDF
.,.,TRBJ2-1,TRBV7-8,TGTGCCAGCAGCTTAGCGGGAGCTCTTAACAATGAGCAGTTCTTC,CASSLAGALNNEQFF
TRBD1,.,TRBJ2-1,TRBV9,TGTGCCAGCAGCGCAAAAAGACAGGGGGACTTTTTAAACAATGAGCAGTTCTTC,CASSAKRQGDFLNNEQFF
TRBD1,.,TRBJ2-3,TRBV28,TGTGCCAGCAGTTGGACAGGGGGCACAGATACGCAGTATTTT,CASSWTGGTDTQYF
TRBD1,.,TRBJ1-5,TRBV10-3,TGTGCCATCGGACAGGGGACTCCCTCTAGCAATCAGCCCCAGCATTTT,CAIGQGTPSSNQPQHF
TRBD1,.,TRBJ2-5,TRBV29-1,TGCAGCGAAGTTGACTATGGGACAGACGAGACCCAGTACTTC,CSEVDYGTDETQYF
TRBD1,.,TRBJ2-5,TRBV9,TGTGCCAGCAGCGACAGGGGGCATGAGACCCAGTACTTC,CASSDRGHETQYF
TRBD2,.,TRBJ2-5,TRBV28,TGTGCCAGCAGTCCATTAGCGGGAACGGGGTACGAAGAGACCCAGTACTTC,CASSPLAGTGYEETQYF
TRBD1,.,TRBJ2-7,TRBV18,TGTGCCAGCTCACCGCTAACAGGACAGGGTCCTGTCGAGCAGTACTTC,CASSPLTGQGPVEQYF
.,.,TRBJ1-2,TRBV28,TGTGCCAGCAGTTTATCTACAGCTAACTATGGCTACACCTTC,CASSLSTANYGYTF
TRBD2,once,TRBJ2-7,TRBV30,TGTGCCTGGACCTTGGGGGGGGACGAGCAGTACTTC,CAWTLGGDEQYF
TRBD1,.,TRBJ2-3,TRBV6-1,TGTGCCAGCAGTGCTAGGCCGGGACAGGGCACAGATACGCAGTATTTT,CASSARPGQGTDTQYF
TRBD2,.,TRBJ2-1,TRBV7-2,TGTGCCAGCAGCTTAGCTAGCGGGAGCCGGGGGGAGCAGTTCTTC,CASSLASGSRGEQFF
.,.,TRBJ1-2,TRBV5-1,TGCGCCAGCAGCTTGGTCAGCGGGGGAGAGGATGGCTACACCTTC,CASSLVSGGEDGYTF
TRBD2,.,TRBJ2-3,TRBV5-1,TGCGCCAGCAGCTTGTTGGGGACTAGCGGGAGCACAGATACGCAGTATTTT,CASSLLGTSGSTDTQYF
.,.,TRBJ1-3,TRBV30,TGTGCCTGGAGGGCGGACAGAACTGGAAACACCATATATTTT,CAWRADRTGNTIYF
.,.,TRBJ1-2,TRBV5-5,TGTGCCAGCAGCTTGGAGGGGATCTATGGCTACACCTTC,CASSLEGIYGYTF
.,.,TRBJ2-2,TRBV7-7,TGTGCCAGCAGCCTGACAGGTCAGGTCGGGGAGCTGTTTTTT,CASSLTGQVGELFF
.,.,TRBJ1-3,TRBV12-5,TGTGCTAGTGGTTTGGTACTGGGCAGGATGAGCTCTGGAAACACCATATATTTT,CASGLVLGRMSSGNTIYF
.,.,TRBJ1-1,TRBV6-5,TGTGCCACCCACAGGAGACCGAACACTGAAGCTTTCTTT,CATHRRPNTEAFF
.,.,TRBJ2-3,TRBV5-1,TGCGCCAGCAGCAAAGACTATTCTAATACGCAGTATTTT,CASSKDYSNTQYF